Listed below are T cell receptor beta chains from one sample, sequenced in a study of blood T cell repertoires in COVID-19. Assay used: immunoSEQ multiplex PCR; TCRdb lists only in-frame clones, some missing. Of around 250,000 clones listed, more than 80% are singletons. The sample taken for sequencing was PBMCs or T cells enriched from blood (not recorded which). The receptors come from a man over 45 who had been exposed to COVID-19. Each CDR3 is given without its conserved first and last residue.

j_call v_call cdr3_aa
TRBJ1-6 TRBV11-3 ASSSLDRGDNSPLH
TRBJ2-6 TRBV7-3 ASSLGLGANVLT
TRBJ2-2 TRBV18 ASSPMVGAGQMNTGELF
TRBJ1-2 TRBV3-1/TRBV3-2 ASSQYQGNYGYT
TRBJ1-2 TRBV18 ASSPTSRGTNYGYT
TRBJ1-6 TRBV27 ASSPRDSLSPLH
TRBJ1-3 TRBV7-9 ASSLYTGGDGNTIY
TRBJ2-5 TRBV5-1 ASSELGGETQY
TRBJ1-1 TRBV19 ASSTGDTEAF
TRBJ1-5 TRBV30 AWSVRGGGQPQH
TRBJ2-7 TRBV19 ASSPSTAYEQY
TRBJ2-3 TRBV5-6 ASRPAHRSTDTQY
TRBJ1-5 TRBV19 ASSAGNWPQH
TRBJ2-1 TRBV5-1 ASSFNQQGAYNEQF
TRBJ1-2 TRBV9 ASSVGQANYGYT
TRBJ1-1 TRBV29-1 SVLQGVYTEAF
TRBJ1-1 TRBV12-3/TRBV12-4 ASSLTGDLEAF
TRBJ2-1 TRBV4-1 ASSHPRAYNEQF
TRBJ2-1 TRBV7-3 ASSLRATSSYNEQF
TRBJ1-2 TRBV5-1 ASSSTGQGDGYT
TRBJ1-5 TRBV18 ASSENSNQPQH
TRBJ2-1 TRBV6-5 ASSYSLAHNEQF
TRBJ1-5 TRBV2 ASSGQLQDQPQH
TRBJ2-5 TRBV3-1/TRBV3-2 ASSLWGSGREETQY
TRBJ1-1 TRBV7-9 ASSLTGGNTEAF
TRBJ1-4 TRBV5-1 ASSLAGTENEKLF
TRBJ1-4 TRBV15 ATSRDRLNEKLF
TRBJ2-5 TRBV12-3/TRBV12-4 ASTQWTQETQY
TRBJ2-5 TRBV7-7 ASSPVRSGETQY
TRBJ2-5 TRBV5-1 ASSVVPYQETQY
TRBJ2-1 TRBV9 ASSVGGGGYNEQF
TRBJ2-1 TRBV6-4 ASSDSGLLQF
TRBJ1-1 TRBV7-9 ASSLKRGGVNTEAF
TRBJ1-1 TRBV18 ASSPYSQGNTEAF
TRBJ2-5 TRBV5-1 ASSLTRAGGRETQY
TRBJ1-3 TRBV18 ASSPPGQGSGNTIY
TRBJ1-3 TRBV2 ASRVQGGNTIY
TRBJ2-2 TRBV7-3 ASSSKGDSGGTGELF
TRBJ2-3 TRBV5-1 ASSLDRGADTQY
TRBJ1-1 TRBV30 AWSEDPQGYTEAF
TRBJ1-1 TRBV6-1 ASSENRGTEAF
TRBJ2-1 TRBV11-3 ASSHPTGGLGNEQF
TRBJ2-3 TRBV28 ASSLPGSTDTQY
TRBJ1-1 TRBV11-2 ASSTFKNTEAF
TRBJ2-2 TRBV2 ASSLDRADTGELF
TRBJ1-4 TRBV28 ASSEQGAREKLF
TRBJ2-1 TRBV24-1 ATSDLGLASNEQF
TRBJ1-3 TRBV7-9 ASSSPTGFVFNTIY
TRBJ2-7 TRBV24-1 ATPPWDRVPYEQY
TRBJ1-2 TRBV7-8 ASSFSGTGNYGYT
TRBJ2-7 TRBV5-1 ASSLAGQGENEQY
TRBJ1-2 TRBV28 ASSSTPNFSGYT
TRBJ2-7 TRBV6-5 ASSYRDGGYEQY
TRBJ2-1 TRBV5-1 ASSRGLISTYNEQF
TRBJ1-2 TRBV6-5 ASSYSGQVLHGYT
TRBJ1-1 TRBV5-1 ASSSGQGYTEAF
TRBJ2-1 TRBV18 ASSRASGGENEQF
TRBJ2-7 TRBV12-3/TRBV12-4 ASRRQGAYEQY
TRBJ1-2 TRBV5-1 ASIDRGNYGYT
TRBJ1-1 TRBV9 ASSLQGANTEAF